This T cell receptor (beta chain) was captured by sequencing in a study of T cells in women clearing cervical HPV infection. Study findings and constraints: CIN3+ cases had significantly higher TCR repertoire richness than controls, but evenness did not differ. Each sample's T-cell count was unknown, possibly confounding richness.

As to this clone: Its antigen is unidentified. The CDR3 is cut off 3 residues early in the read; its end comes from the germline J gene.

The CDR3 is made up of 16 amino acids. V lost 1 base to trimming and J lost 1 base; unmatched junction nucleotides: 9. CDR1 is GTSNPN, CDR2 SVGIG, per germline (reference sequence). Method: immunoSEQ multiplex PCR; TCRdb's copy keeps in-frame clones and lacks some. Its table lists roughly 15,000 clones. The chain has TRBV30 and TRBJ1-1; 7 bases map to TRBD1. This receptor was obtained from a woman aged 18-70 years with a cervical HPV16 infection that either progressed to CIN3+ or cleared (not recorded which). Sequenced material: blood buffy coat. The CDR3 bases that were read are TGTGCCTGGAGTGGAGACGCAACAGGGGCGAACACTGAA. Amino acid sequence: CAWSGDATGANTE. The full CDR3 reads CAWSGDATGANTEAFF.